This T cell receptor (beta chain) was sequenced for a study of shared clonotypes between healthy human individuals. V lost 3 bases, J lost 1 base, and 9 bases lay in between. The CDR3 length is 14 residues. Germline V lookup: CDR1 PRHDT, CDR2 FYEKMQ (reference sequence). The assay was immunoSEQ multiplex PCR, and TCRdb's table has in-frame clones only and misses some. The repertoire holds some 2.3 million clones, with 80% to 95% as singletons. The receptor was isolated from a man aged 18 to 29 in good health. Some clones in this sample may be carry-over from other donors' samples. The sample was naive CD4+ T cells from PBMCs. The subset: CD45RA+ positively selected. J is TRBJ2-5 and V is TRBV13; D remains ambiguous. For the CDR3, the DNA is TGTGCCAGCAGCTTTGCGCCTTCCCAAGAGACCCAGTACTTC. Translating it yields CASSFAPSQETQYF.